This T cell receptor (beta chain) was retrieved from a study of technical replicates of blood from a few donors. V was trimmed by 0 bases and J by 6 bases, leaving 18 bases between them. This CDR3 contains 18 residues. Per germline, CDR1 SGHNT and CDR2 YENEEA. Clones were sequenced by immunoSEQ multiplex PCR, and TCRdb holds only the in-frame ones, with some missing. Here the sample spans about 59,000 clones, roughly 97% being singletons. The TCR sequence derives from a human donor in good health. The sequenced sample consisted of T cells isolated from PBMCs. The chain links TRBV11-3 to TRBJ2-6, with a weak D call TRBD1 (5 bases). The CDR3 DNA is TGTGCCAGCAGCTTAGACCCCGCAGGGCGCATACCGGCCAACGTCCTGACTTTC. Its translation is CASSLDPAGRIPANVLTF.